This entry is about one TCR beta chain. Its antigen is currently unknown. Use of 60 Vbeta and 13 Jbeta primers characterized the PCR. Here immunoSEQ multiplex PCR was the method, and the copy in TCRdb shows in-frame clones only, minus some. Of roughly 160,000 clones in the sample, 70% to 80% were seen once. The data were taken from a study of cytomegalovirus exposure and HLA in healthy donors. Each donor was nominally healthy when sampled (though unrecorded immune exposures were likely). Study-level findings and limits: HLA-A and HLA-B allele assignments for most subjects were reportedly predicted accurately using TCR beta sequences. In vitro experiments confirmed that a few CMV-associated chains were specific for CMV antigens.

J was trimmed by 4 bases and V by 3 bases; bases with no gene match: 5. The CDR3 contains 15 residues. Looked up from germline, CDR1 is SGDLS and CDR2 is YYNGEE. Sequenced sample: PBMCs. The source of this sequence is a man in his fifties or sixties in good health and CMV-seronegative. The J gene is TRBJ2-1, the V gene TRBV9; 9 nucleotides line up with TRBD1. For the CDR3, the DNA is TGTGCCAGCAGCGAACAGGGGGCAGGGTACAATGAGCAGTTCTTC. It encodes CASSEQGAGYNEQFF.